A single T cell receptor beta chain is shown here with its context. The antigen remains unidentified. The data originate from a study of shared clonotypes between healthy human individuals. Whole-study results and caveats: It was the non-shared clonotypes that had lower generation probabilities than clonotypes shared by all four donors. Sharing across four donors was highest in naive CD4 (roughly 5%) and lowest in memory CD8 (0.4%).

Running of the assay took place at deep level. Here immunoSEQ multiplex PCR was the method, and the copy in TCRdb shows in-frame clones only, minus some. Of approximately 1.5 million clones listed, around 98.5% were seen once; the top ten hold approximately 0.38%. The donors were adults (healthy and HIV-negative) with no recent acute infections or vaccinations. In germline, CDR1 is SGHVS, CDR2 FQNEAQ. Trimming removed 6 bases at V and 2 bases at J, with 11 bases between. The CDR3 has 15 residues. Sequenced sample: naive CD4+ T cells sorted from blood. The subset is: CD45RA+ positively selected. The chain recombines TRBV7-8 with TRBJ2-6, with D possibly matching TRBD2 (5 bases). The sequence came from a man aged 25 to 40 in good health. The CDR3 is CASRPVGAGANVLTF. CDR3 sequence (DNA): TGTGCCAGCAGGCCCGTCGGGGCTGGGGCCAACGTCCTGACTTTC.